Below, 5 T cell receptor beta chains from the same sample are listed, as sequenced in a study of graft-versus-host responses after intestinal transplantation. The data were produced by immunoSEQ multiplex PCR, yet TCRdb's version contains in-frame clones alone and is incomplete. The data contain approximately 26,000 clones, around four fifths of them seen just once; the ten biggest clones take up 1% to 1.3%. The material sequenced was PBMCs, taken 28 days after intestinal transplant. These receptors were collected from a human patient who received an intestinal transplant, so some T cells may come from the graft donor.

The genes are TRBV7-9 and TRBJ2-2; D remains ambiguous. The ends were cut back, 3 bases at V and 5 bases at J, with 10 bases in the middle. Germline V gene lookup returns CDR1 SEHNR and CDR2 FQNEAQ (reference sequence). The CDR3 has 14 residues. The CDR3, as DNA: TGTGCCAGCAGCTTCCATGATGGAACCGGGGAGCTGTTTTTT. Its protein is CASSFHDGTGELFF. The full variable domain, its missing parts supplied by reference TRBV7-9 and TRBJ2-2, is DTGVSQNPRHKITKRGQNVTFRCDPISEHNRLYWYRQTLGQGPEFLTYFQNEAQLEKSRLLSDRFSAERPKGSFSTLEIQRTEQGDSAMYLCASSFHDGTGELFFGEGSRLTVL.

This chain links TRBV13 with TRBJ2-7; D is possibly TRBD1 (5 bases). Trimming took 0 bases from V and 4 from J, leaving 10 bases between them. CDR1 PRHDT and CDR2 FYEKMQ come from the germline V gene (reference sequence). The CDR3 runs to 14 residues. In DNA, the CDR3 is TGTGCCAGCAGCTTAGGCCCCCAGGGTTACGAGCAGTACTTC. It encodes CASSLGPQGYEQYF.

V gene TRBV6-6 combines with J gene TRBJ2-7, with D possibly being TRBD2 (5 bases). This CDR3 region has 16 residues. Germline V gene lookup returns CDR1 MNHNY and CDR2 SVGAGI (reference sequence). Trimming pared 2 bases from V and 4 bases from J, leaving 18 bases between. This CDR3 reads CASSYHRPSPGYEQYF. In nucleotides, the CDR3 is TGTGCCAGCAGTTACCACCGGCCGTCCCCGGGGTACGAGCAGTACTTC.

The gene calls are TRBV7-3 and TRBJ2-1; the D is unclear. This CDR3 spans 14 amino acids. V was cut by 1 base and J by 4 bases, with 8 bases left in between. Germline assignment: CDR1 SGHTA and CDR2 FQGTGA. CDR3 sequence (DNA): TGTGCCAGCAGCTTAAGAGGACCTTACAATGAGCAGTTCTTC. Its translation: CASSLRGPYNEQFF.

The sample holds one count of this clone. The chain is built from TRBV28 and TRBJ2-7, with D uncertain. The CDR3 contains 16 residues. Germline CDR1 and CDR2: MDHEN and SYDVKM. The V gene lost 0 bases and the J gene lost 2 bases, with 14 bases spanning the gap. CDR3 in amino acids: CASSLCEQRSPYEQYF. CDR3 bases: TGTGCCAGCAGTTTATGCGAACAGAGGAGCCCCTACGAGCAGTACTTC.